The 25 T cell receptor beta chains below were found in one sample sequenced in a study of T cell responses to AZD1222 COVID-19 vaccine (dated by TCRdb to the early 2020s). Library preparation was by the immunoSEQ multiplex PCR assay. TCRdb limited this immuneACCESS table to in-frame rearrangements with V and J called. A share of clones is missing; checked studies link under half to unresolved V genes, and the rest is unexplained. This sample holds more than 85,000 clones; about 78% were observed only once. Under 25% of the sample goes to the ten largest clones. This specimen's time point label, interpreted: baseline before first vaccination. This specimen consisted of peripheral blood, obtained on day 0 of AZD1222 vaccination. These receptors came from an adult in good health.

This chain connects TRBV7-9 to TRBJ1-6; tentative D call: TRBD1 (6 bases). Per germline, CDR1 SEHNR and CDR2 FQNEAQ (reference sequence). Trimming left V 3 bases short and J 0 bases short, with 12 bases between. The CDR3 has 17 residues. CDR3 protein: CASSLGGTRSYNSPLHF. The CDR3, as DNA: TGTGCCAGCAGCTTGGGGGGGACACGCTCCTATAATTCACCCCTCCACTTT.

The chain couples TRBV2 to TRBJ2-7; D remains ambiguous. The germline gives CDR1 SNHLY, CDR2 FYNNEI. Between the trimmed V and J ends, which lost 6 bases and 5 bases, there was a span of 11 bases. CDR3 length equals 12 residues. CDR3 residues: CASRTVPHEQYF. CDR3 sequence (DNA): TGTGCCAGCAGGACCGTTCCCCACGAGCAGTACTTC.

The chain is built from TRBV15 and TRBJ1-2, with D maybe TRBD1 (5 bases). CDR1 and CDR2 from the germline V gene are LNHNV and YYDKDF (reference sequence). Trimming took 0 bases from V and 10 from J, leaving 9 bases between them. The CDR3 runs 12 residues. The CDR3 loop reads CATSRDLGVYTF. The DNA of the CDR3 is TGTGCCACCAGCAGAGATTTAGGGGTCTACACCTTC. The entire variable domain, with the rest obtained from reference TRBV15 and TRBJ1-2, is as follows: DAMVIQNPRYQVTQFGKPVTLSCSQTLNHNVMYWYQQKSSQAPKLLFHYYDKDFNNEADTPDNFQSRRPNTSFCFLDIRSPGLGDTAMYLCATSRDLGVYTFGSGTRLTVV.

In regard to this clone: The junction does not match germline at one end; this may be a read error. The chain carries TRBV5-1 and TRBJ2-6; no reliable D call. The CDR3 extends over 13 amino acids. The germline V gene encodes CDR1 SGHRS and CDR2 YFSETQ. In DNA, the CDR3 is TGCGCCCGCAGCGACTCTGGGGCCAACGTCCTGACTTTC. It specifies CARSDSGANVLTF.

This chain joins TRBV4-3 and TRBJ2-3; D possibly uses TRBD1 or TRBD2 (5 bases each). V was shortened by 0 bases and J by 2 bases, with 15 bases between the two germline ends. From germline, CDR1 is LGHNA and CDR2 YSLEER. This CDR3 comprises 17 residues. As DNA, the CDR3 is TGCGCCAGCAGCCAAGATCTAGCAGGGCCTATCACAGATACGCAGTATTTT. Residues: CASSQDLAGPITDTQYF.

This clone was recorded a few times. The chain has TRBV29-1 and TRBJ1-1; 9 bases match TRBD1. The CDR3 contains 12 residues. V was clipped by 6 bases and J by 7 bases; unmatched bases: 6. CDR1 is SQVTM, CDR2 ANQGSEA, per germline. This chain's CDR3 is CSVGQGYVEAFF. The CDR3 bases are TGCAGCGTCGGACAGGGGTATGTTGAAGCTTTCTTT.

Only one count was recorded for this clone. The V and J genes are TRBV6-5 and TRBJ2-7; possible D gene TRBD2, 7 bases. The CDR3 is 15 amino acids. V dropped 2 bases and J dropped 3 bases, with 14 bases sitting between them. Germline V CDR1 and CDR2: MNHEY, SVGAGI. CDR3 protein: CASSYGRGARYEQYF. The CDR3 nucleotides read TGTGCCAGCAGTTACGGGAGGGGGGCGCGCTACGAGCAGTACTTC.

This chain connects TRBV20-1 to TRBJ2-1; TRBD1 aligns across 7 bases. The CDR3 loop spans 15 amino acids. Germline V gene sequence: CDR1 DFQATT, CDR2 SNEGSKA (reference sequence). J was trimmed by 6 bases and V by 3 bases; bases with no gene match: 11. The CDR3 region is CSASAQGVGSNEQFF. The CDR3 coding sequence is TGCAGTGCTAGTGCGCAGGGGGTCGGGTCCAATGAGCAGTTCTTC.

This clone came up once. This chain joins TRBV19 and TRBJ1-5, with D possibly being TRBD1 (5 bases). The CDR3 contains 13 residues. Germline V gene lookup returns CDR1 LNHDA and CDR2 SQIVND (reference sequence). Trimming removed 6 bases at V and 5 bases at J, with 11 bases between. The CDR3 is CASRNRGDQPQHF. DNA of the CDR3: TGTGCCAGTAGAAATCGGGGGGATCAGCCCCAGCATTTT.

CDR3 nucleotide sequence: TGTGCCAGCGCCTTGGGAGGACAGGGTTCACTTGGGGCCAACGTCCTGACTTTC. It is translated as CASALGGQGSLGANVLTF. The V call is TRBV28, the J call TRBJ2-6, with 8 bases identical to TRBD1. This CDR3 has 18 amino acids. The V and J ends lost 8 bases and 3 bases, in that order; junction bases with no gene match: 15. From germline, CDR1 is MDHEN and CDR2 SYDVKM.

The gene calls are TRBV7-9 and TRBJ2-1; no reliable D call. The CDR3 contains 13 residues. V dropped 2 bases and J dropped 10 bases, with 12 bases sitting between them. Germline V CDR1 and CDR2: SEHNR, FQNEAQ (reference sequence). CDR3 loop: CASSLNGREEQFF. CDR3 sequence (DNA): TGTGCCAGCAGCTTAAACGGTCGAGAGGAGCAGTTCTTC.

This chain uses TRBV27 with TRBJ2-1; D call uncertain. The CDR3 consists of 15 residues. V was pared by 0 bases and J by 2 bases, with 8 bases between. CDR1 is MNHEY, CDR2 SMNVEV, per germline (reference sequence). CDR3 nucleotides: TGTGCCAGCAGTTTATCAGTTTCCCCCTACAATGAGCAGTTCTTC. It is translated as CASSLSVSPYNEQFF.

The V gene is TRBV7-9, the J gene TRBJ2-1; TRBD2 aligns across 13 bases. The V gene end was trimmed by 5 bases and the J gene end by 6 bases; junction bases not matched to a gene: 7. The germline CDR1 and CDR2 sequences are SEHNR and FQNEAQ (reference sequence). The CDR3 consists of 16 residues. The CDR3 is CASSLWGLAGFNEQFF. CDR3 nucleotides: TGTGCCAGCAGCCTTTGGGGACTAGCGGGATTCAATGAGCAGTTCTTC.

This clone has a single count. The chain links TRBV3-1 (or the pseudogene TRBV3-2) to TRBJ1-6, with D possibly being TRBD1 (6 bases). V was trimmed by 6 bases and J by 6 bases, leaving 12 bases between them. This CDR3 has 14 amino acids. Per germline, CDR1 LGHDT and CDR2 YNNKEL (reference sequence). The CDR3 region is CASSRQVFNSPLHF. The CDR3 region has the DNA TGTGCCAGCAGTCGACAGGTTTTTAATTCACCCCTCCACTTT.

This chain links TRBV30 with TRBJ2-1, with a weak D call TRBD2 (5 bases). Germline V gene lookup returns CDR1 GTSNPN and CDR2 SVGIG (reference sequence). V was trimmed by 2 bases and J by 7 bases, leaving 15 bases between them. This CDR3 region has 14 residues. The CDR3, as DNA: TGTGCCTGGAGTTTGTCGGGGAGTGGTAATGAGCAGTTCTTC. It is translated as CAWSLSGSGNEQFF.

This chain joins TRBV11-2 and TRBJ1-1; maybe TRBD1 (5 bases). Germline CDR1 is SGHAT and CDR2 is FQNNGV. CDR3 size: 15 residues. Trimming removed 7 bases from V and 1 base from J, with 16 bases in between. Here the CDR3 reads CASTRAGTTNTEAFF. The CDR3 nucleotides are TGTGCCAGCACACGAGCCGGGACGACGAACACTGAAGCTTTCTTT.

The chain employs TRBV5-4 and TRBJ2-5; TRBD2 matches 7 bases. The germline gives CDR1 SGHNT, CDR2 YYREEE (reference sequence). The CDR3 totals 15 residues. After removal of 4 bases from V and 3 bases from J, the junction contained 9 bases not matched to a gene. The CDR3 nucleotides are TGTGCCAGCAGCAAACCGGGGAGGGGAAAAGAGACCCAGTACTTC. It is translated as CASSKPGRGKETQYF.

V usage is TRBV9 and J usage is TRBJ1-4; D unresolved. V was pared by 0 bases and J by 8 bases, with 11 bases between. Per germline, CDR1 SGDLS and CDR2 YYNGEE. CDR3 length: 14 residues. In DNA form, the CDR3 reads TGTGCCAGCAGCGTAGGGGTAGGGAGGGAAAAACTGTTTTTT. Translated, it gives CASSVGVGREKLFF.

The chain recombines TRBV5-4 with TRBJ1-1; 7 nucleotides align to TRBD1. The V gene end was trimmed by 3 bases and the J gene end by 5 bases; junction bases not matched to a gene: 13. This CDR3 is 16 amino acids long. Germline-derived CDR1 and CDR2 are SGHNT and YYREEE (reference sequence). The CDR3 spells CASSSTGTAGGTEAFF. The CDR3 coding sequence is TGTGCCAGCAGCTCGACAGGGACCGCGGGAGGGACTGAAGCTTTCTTT.

The V gene is TRBV5-1, the J gene TRBJ1-1; the match to TRBD1 covers 7 bases. The CDR3 consists of 13 residues. Germline CDR1 is SGHRS and CDR2 is YFSETQ. V trimming: 6 bases; J trimming: 4 bases; junction bases outside the gene matches: 6. The CDR3 protein is CASTTYRGTEAFF. The CDR3 DNA reads TGCGCCAGCACCACTTACAGGGGCACTGAAGCTTTCTTT. Together with reference TRBV5-1 and TRBJ1-1, the CDR3 gives the full variable domain: KAGVTQTPRYLIKTRGQQVTLSCSPISGHRSVSWYQQTPGQGLQFLFEYFSETQRNKGNFPGRFSGRQFSNSRSEMNVSTLELGDSALYLCASTTYRGTEAFFGQGTRLTVV.

The CDR3 region is CASSPSTSSYEQYF. CDR3 DNA sequence: TGTGCCAGCAGCCCTTCGACTAGCTCCTACGAGCAGTACTTC. The rearrangement joins TRBV6-6 to TRBJ2-7; D might be TRBD2 (6 bases). This CDR3 spans 14 amino acids. Germline V lookup: CDR1 MNHNY, CDR2 SVGAGI (reference sequence). Trimming cost V 6 bases and J 0 bases, with 12 bases left between them.

This clone was counted once. The chain recombines TRBV30 with TRBJ2-3; 9 bases agree with TRBD2. This CDR3 spans 13 amino acids. The V gene end was trimmed by 4 bases and the J gene end by 5 bases; junction bases not matched to a gene: 4. Germline V gives CDR1 GTSNPN, CDR2 SVGIG (reference sequence). The CDR3 loop is CAWKLAGVDTQYF. The CDR3 nucleotides are TGTGCCTGGAAATTAGCGGGAGTAGATACGCAGTATTTT.

This chain links TRBV28 with TRBJ1-5; D may be TRBD1 (5 bases). V lost 7 bases, J lost 3 bases, and 13 bases lay in between. Germline CDR1 is MDHEN and CDR2 is SYDVKM. The CDR3 loop spans 14 amino acids. CDR3 sequence: CASNGQGYNQPQHF. CDR3 nucleotides: TGTGCCAGCAATGGGCAGGGATACAATCAGCCCCAGCATTTT.

This clone has more than one count but fewer than ten. The J gene is TRBJ1-3, the V gene TRBV5-6, with D unresolved. The germline V gene has CDR1 SGHDT and CDR2 YYEEEE. The CDR3 covers 12 residues. V was shortened by 3 bases and J by 5 bases, with 6 bases between the two germline ends. The CDR3 DNA is TGTGCCAGCAGCTCCAATCGAAACACCATATATTTT. Its protein product is CASSSNRNTIYF.

This chain joins TRBV5-1 and TRBJ2-1; perhaps TRBD2 as D (6 bases). The CDR3 has 15 amino acids. Trimming pared 2 bases from V and 2 bases from J, leaving 11 bases between. Germline V lookup: CDR1 SGHRS, CDR2 YFSETQ. As DNA, the CDR3 is TGCGCCAGCAGCTTTAGCGGAGCCACCTACAATGAGCAGTTCTTC. This sequence encodes CASSFSGATYNEQFF.